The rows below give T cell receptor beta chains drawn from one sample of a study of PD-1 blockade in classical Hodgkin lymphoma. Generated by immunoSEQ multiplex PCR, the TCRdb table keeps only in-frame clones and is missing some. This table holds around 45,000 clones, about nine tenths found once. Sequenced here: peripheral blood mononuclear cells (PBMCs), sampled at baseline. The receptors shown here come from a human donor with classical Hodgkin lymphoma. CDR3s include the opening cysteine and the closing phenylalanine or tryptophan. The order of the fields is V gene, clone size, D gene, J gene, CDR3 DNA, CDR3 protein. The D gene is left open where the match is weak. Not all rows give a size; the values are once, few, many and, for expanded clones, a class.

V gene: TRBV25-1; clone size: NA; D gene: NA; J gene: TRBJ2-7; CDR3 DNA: TGTGCCAGCAGTGAAAGGGACGAGCAGTACTTC; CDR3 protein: CASSERDEQYF
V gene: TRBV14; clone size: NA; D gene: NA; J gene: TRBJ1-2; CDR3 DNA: TGTGCCAGCAGCCAGAACTTCTATGGCTACACCTTC; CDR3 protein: CASSQNFYGYTF
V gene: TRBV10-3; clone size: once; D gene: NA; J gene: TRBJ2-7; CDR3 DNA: TGTGCCATCAGTGAGGGGACCTACGAGCAGTACTTC; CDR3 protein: CAISEGTYEQYF
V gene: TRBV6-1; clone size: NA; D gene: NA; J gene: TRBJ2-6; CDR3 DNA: TGTGCCAGCAGCCGACAGTCCTCTGGGGCCAACGTCCTGACTTTC; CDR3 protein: CASSRQSSGANVLTF
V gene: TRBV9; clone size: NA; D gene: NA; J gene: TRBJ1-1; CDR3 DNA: TGTGCCAGCAGCTCGTGGACAGACACTGAAGCTTTCTTT; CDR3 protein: CASSSWTDTEAFF
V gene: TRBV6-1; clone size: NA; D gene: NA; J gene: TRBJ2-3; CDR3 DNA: TGTGCCAGCAGTGAGTCAGGGGAAGCAGATACGCAGTATTTT; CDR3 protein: CASSESGEADTQYF
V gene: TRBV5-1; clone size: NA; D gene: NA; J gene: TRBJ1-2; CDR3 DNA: TGCGCCAGCAGCTTGGGGTCTGGACAAGGCTACACCTTC; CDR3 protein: CASSLGSGQGYTF
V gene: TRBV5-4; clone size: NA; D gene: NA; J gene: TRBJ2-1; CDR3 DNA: TGTGCCAGCAGCCCAGCAGCCAGATTTGGGGGGGCCCACAATGAGCAGTTCTTC; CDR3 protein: CASSPAARFGGAHNEQFF
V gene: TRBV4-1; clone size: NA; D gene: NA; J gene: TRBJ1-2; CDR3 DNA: TGCGCCAGCAGCCATTCGACAGGTTTGGGCTACACCTTC; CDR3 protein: CASSHSTGLGYTF
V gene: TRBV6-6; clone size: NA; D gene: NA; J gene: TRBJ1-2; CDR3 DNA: TGTGCCAGCAGCATAGACTGGGGCTACACCTTC; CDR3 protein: CASSIDWGYTF
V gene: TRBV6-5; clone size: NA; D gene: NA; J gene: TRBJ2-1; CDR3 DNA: TGTGCCAGCATTGGCGGGGGCCCCTACAATGAGCAGTTCTTC; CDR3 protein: CASIGGGPYNEQFF
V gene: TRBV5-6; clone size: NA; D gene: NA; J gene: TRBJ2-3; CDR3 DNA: TGTGCCAGCAGCTCGTTGAGCACAGATACGCAGTATTTT; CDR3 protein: CASSSLSTDTQYF
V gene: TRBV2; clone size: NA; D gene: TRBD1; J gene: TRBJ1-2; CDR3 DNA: TGTGCCAGCAGCACGGGACAGGCCTCATTAACCTATGGCTACACCTTC; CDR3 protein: CASSTGQASLTYGYTF
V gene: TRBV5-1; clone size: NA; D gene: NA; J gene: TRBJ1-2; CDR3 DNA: TGCGCCAGCAGCGTAACATCGAACTATGGCTACACCTTC; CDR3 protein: CASSVTSNYGYTF
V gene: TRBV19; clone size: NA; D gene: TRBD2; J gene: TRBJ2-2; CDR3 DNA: TGTGCCAGTAGTATGAGCCCCCCGGCGGGGGCCGGGGAGCTGTTTTTT; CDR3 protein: CASSMSPPAGAGELFF
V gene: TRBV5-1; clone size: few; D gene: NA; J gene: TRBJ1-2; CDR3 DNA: TGCGCCAGCAGCATAACAGGGAGTGCCTATGGCTACACCTTC; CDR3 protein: CASSITGSAYGYTF
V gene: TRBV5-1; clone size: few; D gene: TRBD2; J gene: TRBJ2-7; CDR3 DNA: TGCGCCAGCAGCTCTAGCGGCAGCTCCTACGAGCAGTACTTC; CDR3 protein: CASSSSGSSYEQYF
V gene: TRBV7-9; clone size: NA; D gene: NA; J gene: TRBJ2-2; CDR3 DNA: TGTGCCAGCAGCCCGGGACGGCAGAACACCGGGGAGCTGTTTTTT; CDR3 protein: CASSPGRQNTGELFF
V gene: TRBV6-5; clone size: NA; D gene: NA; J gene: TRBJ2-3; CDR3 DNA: TGTGCCAGCAGGGGAGGGGGGGGCACAGATACGCAGTATTTT; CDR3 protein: CASRGGGGTDTQYF
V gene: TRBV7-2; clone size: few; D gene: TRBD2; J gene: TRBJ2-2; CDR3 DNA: TGTGCCAGCAGCCGGGAAAGGGCTAGCGGGGCTAATACCGGGGAGCTGTTTTTT; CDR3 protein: CASSRERASGANTGELFF
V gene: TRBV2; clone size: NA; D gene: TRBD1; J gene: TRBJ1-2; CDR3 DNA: TGTGCCAGCAGTGTAGGACAGGGCCTCTATGGCTACACCTTC; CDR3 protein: CASSVGQGLYGYTF
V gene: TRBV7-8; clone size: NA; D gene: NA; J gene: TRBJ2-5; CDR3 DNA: TGTGCCAGCAGCCCACGTTGGGCAGCGCAAGAGACCCAGTACTTC; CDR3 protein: CASSPRWAAQETQYF
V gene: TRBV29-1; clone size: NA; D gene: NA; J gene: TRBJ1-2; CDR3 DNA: TGCAGCGTTAAGGTCGACTATGGCTACACCTTC; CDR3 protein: CSVKVDYGYTF
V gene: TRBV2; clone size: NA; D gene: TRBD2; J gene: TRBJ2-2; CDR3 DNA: TGTGCCAGCAGTGAAGTTGGGGGAGCGGGGAGCACCGGGGAGCTGTTTTTT; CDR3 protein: CASSEVGGAGSTGELFF
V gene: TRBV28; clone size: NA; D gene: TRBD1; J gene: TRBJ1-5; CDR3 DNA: TGTGCCAGTGACAGGGGAATAATTGAGCCCCAGCATTTT; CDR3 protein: CASDRGIIEPQHF
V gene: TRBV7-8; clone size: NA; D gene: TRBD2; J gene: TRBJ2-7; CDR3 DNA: TGTGCCAGCAGCTTCCTAGCGGGGGGGCTCGAGCAGTACTTC; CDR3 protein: CASSFLAGGLEQYF
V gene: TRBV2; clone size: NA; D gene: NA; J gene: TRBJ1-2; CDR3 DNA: TGTGCCAGCAGTGAAAACCGGAGGGGCAACTATGGCTACACCTTC; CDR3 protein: CASSENRRGNYGYTF
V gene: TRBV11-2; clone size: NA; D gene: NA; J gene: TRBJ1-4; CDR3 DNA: TGTGCCAGCAGCTTATCTTGGGGAAATGAAAAACTGTTTTTT; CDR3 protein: CASSLSWGNEKLFF
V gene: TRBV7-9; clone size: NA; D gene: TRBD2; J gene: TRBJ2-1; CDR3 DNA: TGTGCCAGTCCCGGACTAGCGAATTACAATGAGCAGTTCTTC; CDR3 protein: CASPGLANYNEQFF
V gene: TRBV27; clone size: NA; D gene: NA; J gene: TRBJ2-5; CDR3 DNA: TGTGCCAGCAGTTTGAGCCGGCGAGGGGTACCAGAGACCCAGTACTTC; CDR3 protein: CASSLSRRGVPETQYF
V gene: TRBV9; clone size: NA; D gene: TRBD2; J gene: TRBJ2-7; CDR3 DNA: TGTGCCAGCAGCCCTAGCGGGGCGGGGGAGCAGTACTTC; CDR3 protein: CASSPSGAGEQYF
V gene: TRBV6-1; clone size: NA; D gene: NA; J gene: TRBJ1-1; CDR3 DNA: TGTGCCAGCAGTGACCAAATCGGTGGGATGAACACTGAAGCTTTCTTT; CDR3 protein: CASSDQIGGMNTEAFF
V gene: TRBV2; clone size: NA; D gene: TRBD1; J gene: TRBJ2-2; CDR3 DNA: TGTGCCAGCAGCCGGGACAGGGGTTTCACCGGGGAGCTGTTTTTT; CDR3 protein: CASSRDRGFTGELFF
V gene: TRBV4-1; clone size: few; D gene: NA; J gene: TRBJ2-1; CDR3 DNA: TGCGCCAGCAGCCTACATGGACAGCCTTACAATGAGCAGTTCTTC; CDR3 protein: CASSLHGQPYNEQFF
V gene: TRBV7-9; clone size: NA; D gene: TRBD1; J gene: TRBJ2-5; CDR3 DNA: TGTGCCAGCAGCTCAGGGGGCGCGGGAGAGACCCAGTACTTC; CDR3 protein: CASSSGGAGETQYF
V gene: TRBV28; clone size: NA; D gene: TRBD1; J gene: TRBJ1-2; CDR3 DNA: TGTGCCAGCAGAGGGGGCGGGGGTGGCTATGGCTACACCTTC; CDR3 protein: CASRGGGGGYGYTF
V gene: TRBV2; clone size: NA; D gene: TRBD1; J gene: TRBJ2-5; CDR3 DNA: TGTGCCAGCAGTGGGAACAGGGGGCCGCTCGAAGAGACCCAGTACTTC; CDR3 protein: CASSGNRGPLEETQYF
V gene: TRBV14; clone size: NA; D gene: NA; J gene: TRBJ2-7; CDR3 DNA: TGTGCCAGCAGCCCAAAACTGAGCTCCTACGAGCAGTACTTC; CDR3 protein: CASSPKLSSYEQYF
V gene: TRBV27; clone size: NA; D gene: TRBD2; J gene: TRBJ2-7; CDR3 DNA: TGTGCCAGCAGTTTATCGCTAGCGGGAGGATACGAGCAGTACTTC; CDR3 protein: CASSLSLAGGYEQYF
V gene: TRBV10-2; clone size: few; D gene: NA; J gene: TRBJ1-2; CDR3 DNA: TGCGACGGGGACATCGGGAGCTATGGCTACACCTTC; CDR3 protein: CDGDIGSYGYTF
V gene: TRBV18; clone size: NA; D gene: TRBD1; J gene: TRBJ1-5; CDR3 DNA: TGTGCCAGCTCACCAAGGGGGCAGTCCGGGTATCAGCCCCAGCATTTT; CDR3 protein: CASSPRGQSGYQPQHF
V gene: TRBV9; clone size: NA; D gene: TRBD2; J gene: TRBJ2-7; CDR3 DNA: TGTGCCAGCAGCGTGAGCGGGAGGAGCGACGAGCAGTACTTC; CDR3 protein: CASSVSGRSDEQYF
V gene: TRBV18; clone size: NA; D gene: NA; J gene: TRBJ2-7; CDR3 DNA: TGTGCCAGCTCACCACCGAGTTCAGTTTGGGAGCAGTACTTC; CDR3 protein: CASSPPSSVWEQYF
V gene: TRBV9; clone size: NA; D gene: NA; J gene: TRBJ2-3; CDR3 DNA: TGTGCCAGCAGCGTAGGTGGGACTCCCTCAGATACGCAGTATTTT; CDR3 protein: CASSVGGTPSDTQYF
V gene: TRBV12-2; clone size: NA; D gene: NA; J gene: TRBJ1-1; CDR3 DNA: TGTGCAAGTCGCCGAGCGGGGAGAGCGAACACTGAAGCTTTCTTT; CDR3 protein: CASRRAGRANTEAFF
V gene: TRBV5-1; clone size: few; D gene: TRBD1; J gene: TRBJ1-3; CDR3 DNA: TGCGCCAGCAGCCCCTACCAGGGGGCTGGAGGAAACACCATATATTTT; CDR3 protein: CASSPYQGAGGNTIYF
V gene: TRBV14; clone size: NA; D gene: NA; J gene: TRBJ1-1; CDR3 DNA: TGTGCCAGCAGCCATCGAGGGTGGAACACTGAAGCTTTCTTT; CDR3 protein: CASSHRGWNTEAFF
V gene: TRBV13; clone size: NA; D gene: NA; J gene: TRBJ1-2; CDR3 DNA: TGTGCCAGCAGCCTCGGACTAGGGTATCAATATGGCTACACCTTC; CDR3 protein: CASSLGLGYQYGYTF
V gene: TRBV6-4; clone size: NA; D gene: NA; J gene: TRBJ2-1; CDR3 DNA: TGTGCCAGCAGTGACCCCGGGCTAGCGAGGAATGAGCAGTTCTTC; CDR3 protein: CASSDPGLARNEQFF
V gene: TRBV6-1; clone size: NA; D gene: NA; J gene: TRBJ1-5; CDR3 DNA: TGTGCCAGCAGTCCGGGGGGGAGGAGCAATCAGCCCCAGCATTTT; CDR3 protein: CASSPGGRSNQPQHF
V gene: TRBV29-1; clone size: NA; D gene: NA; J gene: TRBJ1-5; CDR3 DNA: TGCAGCGTTGATGGGGGAGGGAGCAATCAGCCCCAGCATTTT; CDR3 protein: CSVDGGGSNQPQHF
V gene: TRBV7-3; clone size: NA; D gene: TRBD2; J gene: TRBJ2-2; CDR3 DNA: TGTGCCAGCAGCCAGCGGGGAGGACGTTTCGGGGAGCTGTTTTTT; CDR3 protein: CASSQRGGRFGELFF
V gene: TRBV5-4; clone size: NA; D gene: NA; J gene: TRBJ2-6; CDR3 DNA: TGTGCCAGCAGCTCCAAGGGGGTTACCATGGATGGGGCCAACGTCCTGACTTTC; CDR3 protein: CASSSKGVTMDGANVLTF
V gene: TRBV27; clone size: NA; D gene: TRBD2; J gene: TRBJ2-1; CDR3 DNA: TGTGCCACCACTAGCGGGGGCTACAATGAGCAGTTCTTC; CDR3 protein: CATTSGGYNEQFF
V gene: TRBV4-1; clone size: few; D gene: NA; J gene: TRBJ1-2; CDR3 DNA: TGCGCCAGCAGCTCCGACAGAGTTAACTATGGCTACACCTTC; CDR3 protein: CASSSDRVNYGYTF
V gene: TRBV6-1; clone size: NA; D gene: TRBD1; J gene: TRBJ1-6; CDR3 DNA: TGTGCCAGCACCTCGACAGGGGATAATTCACCCCTCCACTTT; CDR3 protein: CASTSTGDNSPLHF
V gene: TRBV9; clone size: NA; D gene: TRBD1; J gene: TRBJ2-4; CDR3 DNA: TGTGCCAGCAGCACCGGACAGGGTCTATCCAAAAACATTCAGTACTTC; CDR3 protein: CASSTGQGLSKNIQYF
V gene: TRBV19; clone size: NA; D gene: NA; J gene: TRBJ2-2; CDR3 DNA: TGTGCCAGTAGTATAGAGCCGAGTCACGGGGAGCTGTTTTTT; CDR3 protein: CASSIEPSHGELFF
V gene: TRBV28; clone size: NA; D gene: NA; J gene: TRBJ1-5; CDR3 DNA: TGTGCCAGCAGTTTACAGGGGTATCAGCCCCAGCATTTT; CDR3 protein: CASSLQGYQPQHF